The entry below describes one T cell receptor (beta chain). The data derive from a study of blood T cell repertoires in COVID-19. CDR1 is KGHDR and CDR2 is SFDVKD in the germline V gene. With 1 base removed from V and 0 bases from J, the gap between germline ends came to 8 bases. This CDR3 has 15 amino acids. Generated by immunoSEQ multiplex PCR, the TCRdb table keeps only in-frame clones and is missing some. The data hold nearly 70,000 clones, with 91% observed a single time. The chain is built from TRBV24-1 and TRBJ2-5; D unclear. The material sequenced was peripheral blood. This receptor was obtained from a man aged 40-50 years with COVID-19, enrolled during active disease. Here the CDR3 reads CATSDFSGNQETQYF. The DNA of the CDR3 is TGTGCCACCAGTGATTTCTCGGGTAACCAAGAGACCCAGTACTTC.